This T cell receptor (beta chain) is drawn from a study of T-cell memory formation after mild COVID-19 (dated by TCRdb to about 2021). With respect to the entire study: TCR sequence clusters from the two donors were largely donor specific. In a couple of donors, T-cell clones that expanded and contracted after mild COVID-19 were tracked by sequencing TCRalpha and TCRbeta repertoires over time. Two young, previously healthy adult volunteers made up the cohort, one male and one female.

General study outcomes and caveats: SARS-CoV-2 specificity of the second-wave clones peaking on day 37 was not confirmed. Only a couple of mild cases were covered by the study, and larger cohorts that include severe cases with pre-infection samples were considered necessary. Contracting CD4+ clones appeared mostly in the CM and EM memory subsets, whereas CD8+ clones were enriched in EMRA. Clones that contracted from day 15 to 85 showed balanced CD4/CD8 phenotypes, whereas a second wave of clones that expanded from day 15 to 37 leaned towards CD4+. Some responding clones were found in pre-infection memory, which suggests that pre-existing cross-reactive memory T cells took part in the SARS-CoV-2 response.

Ficoll-Paque density gradient centrifugation was the method used to isolate PBMCs. About this clonotype: Its target antigen remains unknown. Nothing much larger sits one base from this clone, and base qualities are not available.

Sequencer: Illumina NovaSeq 6000. Using 5'RACE with constant-segment primers, TCRalpha and TCRbeta cDNA libraries were constructed, with sample barcodes and unique molecular identifiers added in the process. RNA was extracted from every sample with Trizol reagent. Amplification of the libraries took two PCR steps, and the second step added a second sample barcode plus Illumina TruSeq adapters. The libraries were sequenced on an Illumina NovaSeq using 2 x 150 bp paired-end reads. The authors' analysis ran thus. Reads were demultiplexed and collapsed into UMI-guided consensus sequences with migec v1.2.7. Using mixcr v2.1.11, UMI consensuses were aligned to TRA and TRB V and J templates and then assembled into clonotypes. Expanded or contracted clonotypes were those called significant by both edgeR and NoisET, with noise models trained on biological replicates. For edgeR calls, the cutoffs were a false discovery rate-adjusted p below 0.01 and a log2 fold-change threshold of 1. As an exploratory analysis of dynamics, max-normalized trajectories of the 1000 most abundant clonotypes were examined with PCA combined with hierarchical clustering. Separately sequenced CD4+ and CD8+ repertoires were used to assign the CD4 or CD8 phenotype of responding clones. The public reads were run again by TCRdb, first through fastp at Q25 and then through MiXCR, and only productive beta chains were kept. Entries that share a CDR3 protein sequence are merged under the most common genes and DNA. V and J calls and clone size were set by TCRdb, not the authors. This sample comprises about 610,000 distinct CDR3 sequences, 15% to 20% of them detected only once. The ten largest account for just over 8% of the sample.

The germline ends are 19 bases apart after V is trimmed by 0 bases and J by 2 bases. The germline V gene supplies CDR1 MNHEY and CDR2 SVGAGI. Counted from cysteine to phenylalanine, this CDR3 has 18 amino acids. The only DNA kept is the CDR3, 54 bases in frame from the first base. This sequence originates from an adult woman who had mild COVID-19 (a few samples of this study predate the infection). The sample titles of this study are shuffled in the database, so cell type and time point are left out; the donor was told from shared clones. Sequencing was performed on PBMCs or a T cell subset sorted from them (not recorded which). The chain employs TRBV6-5 and TRBJ2-5, with the D gene not confidently named. Here the CDR3 is given as CASSYSIKDWGIQETQYF. The sequenced DNA: TGTGCCAGCAGTTACTCGATTAAGGATTGGGGAATTCAAGAGACCCAGTACTTC.